This is a list of T cell receptor beta chains from one sample in a study of shared clonotypes between healthy human individuals. Here immunoSEQ multiplex PCR was the method, and the copy in TCRdb shows in-frame clones only, minus some. The data contain 1,500,000 or so clones, over 95% of them singletons. Sequencing was performed on naive CD4+ T cells sorted from blood. Receptors originate from a man aged 25 to 40 in good health. CDR3s include the opening cysteine and the closing phenylalanine or tryptophan. Fields, in order: clone size, J gene, V gene, D gene, CDR3 protein, CDR3 DNA. A D gene is named only where the DNA matches it firmly. Some rows have no size entry. The others give once, few or many, or a class for an expanded clone.

abundance: NA; j_gene: TRBJ2-7; v_gene: TRBV4-1; d_gene: NA; CDR3aa: CASSQVALKYEQYF; CDR3nt: TGCGCCAGCAGCCAAGTGGCCCTGAAGTACGAGCAGTACTTC
abundance: NA; j_gene: TRBJ2-2; v_gene: TRBV18; d_gene: TRBD1; CDR3aa: CASSPTTPGQGFTGELFF; CDR3nt: TGTGCCAGCTCACCAACGACTCCGGGACAGGGGTTCACCGGGGAGCTGTTTTTT
abundance: NA; j_gene: TRBJ1-1; v_gene: TRBV11-3; d_gene: NA; CDR3aa: CASSSNAGGTEAFF; CDR3nt: TGTGCCAGCAGCTCTAACGCGGGGGGCACTGAAGCTTTCTTT
abundance: NA; j_gene: TRBJ1-1; v_gene: TRBV28; d_gene: NA; CDR3aa: CAITENTEAFF; CDR3nt: TGTGCCATCACAGAGAACACTGAAGCTTTCTTT
abundance: NA; j_gene: TRBJ1-3; v_gene: TRBV6-5; d_gene: NA; CDR3aa: CASSRGGETGNTIYF; CDR3nt: TGTGCCAGCAGCAGAGGCGGGGAGACTGGAAACACCATATATTTT
abundance: few; j_gene: TRBJ2-1; v_gene: TRBV12-5; d_gene: NA; CDR3aa: CASGLVRGGEQFF; CDR3nt: TGTGCTAGTGGTTTGGTACGAGGTGGTGAGCAGTTCTTC
abundance: NA; j_gene: TRBJ2-7; v_gene: TRBV6-1; d_gene: NA; CDR3aa: CASSLRGGTYEQYF; CDR3nt: TGTGCCAGCAGTCTCCGGGGTGGTACCTACGAGCAGTACTTC
abundance: NA; j_gene: TRBJ2-1; v_gene: TRBV2; d_gene: NA; CDR3aa: CASSGQQEPLTIPYNEQFF; CDR3nt: TGTGCCAGCAGTGGGCAGCAGGAGCCTTTAACTATACCTTACAATGAGCAGTTCTTC
abundance: NA; j_gene: TRBJ1-1; v_gene: TRBV6-1; d_gene: NA; CDR3aa: CASSFKGGTEAFF; CDR3nt: TGTGCCAGCAGTTTTAAGGGGGGGACTGAAGCTTTCTTT
abundance: NA; j_gene: TRBJ2-7; v_gene: TRBV6-5; d_gene: NA; CDR3aa: CASRKGFYEQYF; CDR3nt: TGTGCCAGTCGTAAGGGATTTTACGAGCAGTACTTC
abundance: NA; j_gene: TRBJ2-7; v_gene: TRBV6-6; d_gene: NA; CDR3aa: CASREGGREYEQYF; CDR3nt: TGTGCCAGCAGGGAGGGAGGTCGGGAATACGAGCAGTACTTC
abundance: NA; j_gene: TRBJ2-1; v_gene: TRBV9; d_gene: NA; CDR3aa: CASSDGDYNEQFF; CDR3nt: TGTGCCAGCTCGGACGGAGACTACAATGAGCAGTTCTTC
abundance: NA; j_gene: TRBJ1-3; v_gene: TRBV18; d_gene: NA; CDR3aa: CASSRPGISGNTIYF; CDR3nt: TGTGCCAGCTCACGACCGGGGATCTCTGGAAACACCATATATTTT
abundance: NA; j_gene: TRBJ2-7; v_gene: TRBV6-5; d_gene: NA; CDR3aa: CASSRLSGGEQYF; CDR3nt: TGTGCCAGCAGCCGACTTTCAGGGGGGGAGCAGTACTTC
abundance: NA; j_gene: TRBJ2-3; v_gene: TRBV5-3; d_gene: TRBD2; CDR3aa: CARSSGAVAGGPSTDTQYF; CDR3nt: TGTGCCAGAAGCTCTGGCGCGGTAGCGGGAGGTCCTAGCACAGATACGCAGTATTTT
abundance: NA; j_gene: TRBJ2-5; v_gene: TRBV10-3; d_gene: TRBD2; CDR3aa: CAISGGEGGETQYF; CDR3nt: TGTGCCATCAGTGGCGGGGAGGGCGGCGAGACCCAGTACTTC
abundance: NA; j_gene: TRBJ2-2; v_gene: TRBV14; d_gene: NA; CDR3aa: CASSPLPTYTGELFF; CDR3nt: TGTGCCAGCAGCCCTTTACCTACTTACACCGGGGAGCTGTTTTTT
abundance: NA; j_gene: TRBJ1-4; v_gene: TRBV18; d_gene: TRBD1; CDR3aa: CASSLDRGTGEKLFF; CDR3nt: TGTGCCAGCTCACTAGACAGGGGAACCGGTGAAAAACTGTTTTTT
abundance: NA; j_gene: TRBJ2-7; v_gene: TRBV25-1; d_gene: TRBD2; CDR3aa: CASSKSSGRTYEQYF; CDR3nt: TGTGCCAGCAGCAAATCTAGCGGGAGAACCTACGAGCAGTACTTC
abundance: once; j_gene: TRBJ1-1; v_gene: TRBV18; d_gene: NA; CDR3aa: CASSQQVMNTEAFF; CDR3nt: TGTGCCAGCTCGCAACAGGTCATGAACACTGAAGCTTTCTTT
abundance: NA; j_gene: TRBJ2-1; v_gene: TRBV5-1; d_gene: NA; CDR3aa: CASSPRFRQINEQFF; CDR3nt: TGCGCCAGCAGCCCAAGATTCCGCCAGATCAATGAGCAGTTCTTC
abundance: NA; j_gene: TRBJ2-1; v_gene: TRBV5-8; d_gene: TRBD2; CDR3aa: CASSSVVGGYYNEQFF; CDR3nt: TGTGCCAGCAGCTCGGTAGTGGGGGGGTACTACAATGAGCAGTTCTTC
abundance: NA; j_gene: TRBJ2-2; v_gene: TRBV6-1; d_gene: NA; CDR3aa: CASKEGHTGELFF; CDR3nt: TGTGCCAGCAAAGAGGGGCACACCGGGGAGCTGTTTTTT
abundance: NA; j_gene: TRBJ2-5; v_gene: TRBV2; d_gene: NA; CDR3aa: CASSAGETQYF; CDR3nt: TGTGCCAGCAGTGCAGGAGAGACCCAGTACTTC